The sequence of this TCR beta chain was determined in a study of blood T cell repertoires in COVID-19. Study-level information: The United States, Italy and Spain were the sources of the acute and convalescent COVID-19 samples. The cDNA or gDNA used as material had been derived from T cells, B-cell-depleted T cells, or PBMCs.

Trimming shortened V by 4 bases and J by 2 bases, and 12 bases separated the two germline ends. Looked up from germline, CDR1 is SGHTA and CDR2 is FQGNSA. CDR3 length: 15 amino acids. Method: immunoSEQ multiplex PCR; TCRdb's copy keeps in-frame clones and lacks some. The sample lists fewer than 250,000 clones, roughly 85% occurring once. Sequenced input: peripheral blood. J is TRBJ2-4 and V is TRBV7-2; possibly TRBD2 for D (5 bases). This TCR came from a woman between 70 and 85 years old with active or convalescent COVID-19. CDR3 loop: CASSYSPGTKNIQYF. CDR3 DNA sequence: TGTGCCAGCAGCTACAGTCCGGGGACCAAAAACATTCAGTACTTC. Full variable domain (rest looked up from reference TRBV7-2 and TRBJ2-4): GAGVSQSPSNKVTEKGKDVELRCDPISGHTALYWYRQSLGQGLEFLIYFQGNSAPDKSGLPSDRFSAERTGGSVSTLTIQRTQQEDSAVYLCASSYSPGTKNIQYFGAGTRLSVL.